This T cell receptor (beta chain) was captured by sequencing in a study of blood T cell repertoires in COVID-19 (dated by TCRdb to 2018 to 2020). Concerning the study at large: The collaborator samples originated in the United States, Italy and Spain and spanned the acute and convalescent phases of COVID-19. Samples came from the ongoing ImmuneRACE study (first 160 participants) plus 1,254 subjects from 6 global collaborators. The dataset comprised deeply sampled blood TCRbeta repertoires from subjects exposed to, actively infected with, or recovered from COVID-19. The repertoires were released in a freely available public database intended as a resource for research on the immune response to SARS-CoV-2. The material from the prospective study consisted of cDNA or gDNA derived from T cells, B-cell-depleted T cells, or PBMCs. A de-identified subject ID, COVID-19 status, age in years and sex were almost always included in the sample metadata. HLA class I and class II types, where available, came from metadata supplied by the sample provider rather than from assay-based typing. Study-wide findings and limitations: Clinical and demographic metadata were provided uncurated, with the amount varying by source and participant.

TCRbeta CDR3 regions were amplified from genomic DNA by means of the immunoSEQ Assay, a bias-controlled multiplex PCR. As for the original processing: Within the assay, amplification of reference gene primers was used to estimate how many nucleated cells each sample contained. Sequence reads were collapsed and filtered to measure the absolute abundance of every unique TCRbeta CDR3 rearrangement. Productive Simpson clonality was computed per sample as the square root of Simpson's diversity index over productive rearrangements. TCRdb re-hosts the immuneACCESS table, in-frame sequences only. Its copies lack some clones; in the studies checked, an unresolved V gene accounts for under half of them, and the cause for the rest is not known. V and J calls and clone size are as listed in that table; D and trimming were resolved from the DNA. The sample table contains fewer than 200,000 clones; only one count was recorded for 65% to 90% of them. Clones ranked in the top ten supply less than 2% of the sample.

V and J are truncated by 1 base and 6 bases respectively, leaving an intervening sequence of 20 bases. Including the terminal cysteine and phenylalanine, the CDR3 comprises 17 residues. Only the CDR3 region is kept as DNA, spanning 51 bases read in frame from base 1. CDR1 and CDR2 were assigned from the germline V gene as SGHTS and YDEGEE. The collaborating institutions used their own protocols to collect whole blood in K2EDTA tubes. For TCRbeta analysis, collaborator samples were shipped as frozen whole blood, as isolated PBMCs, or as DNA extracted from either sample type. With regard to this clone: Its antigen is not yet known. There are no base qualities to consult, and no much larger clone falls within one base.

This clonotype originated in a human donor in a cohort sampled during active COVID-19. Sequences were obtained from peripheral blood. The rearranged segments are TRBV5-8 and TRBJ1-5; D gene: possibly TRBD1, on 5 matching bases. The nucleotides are TGTGCCAGCAGCTTGAGGCCAGGGATTCTTCTGGGTCAGCCCCAGCATTTT. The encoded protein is CASSLRPGILLGQPQHF.